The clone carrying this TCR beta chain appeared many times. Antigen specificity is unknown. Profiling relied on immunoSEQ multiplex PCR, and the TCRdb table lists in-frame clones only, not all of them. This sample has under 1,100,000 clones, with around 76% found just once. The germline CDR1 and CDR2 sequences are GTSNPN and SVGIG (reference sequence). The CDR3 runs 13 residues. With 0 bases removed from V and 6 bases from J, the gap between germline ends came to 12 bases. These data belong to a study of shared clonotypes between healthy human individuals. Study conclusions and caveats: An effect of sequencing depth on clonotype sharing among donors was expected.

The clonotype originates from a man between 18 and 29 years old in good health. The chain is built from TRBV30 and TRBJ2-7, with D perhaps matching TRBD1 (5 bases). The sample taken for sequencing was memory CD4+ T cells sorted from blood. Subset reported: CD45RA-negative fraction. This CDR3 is CAWSVLTTGEQYF. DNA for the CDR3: TGTGCCTGGAGTGTACTGACCACAGGCGAGCAGTACTTC.